This T cell receptor beta chain appears in the sequencing data of a study of blood T cell repertoires in COVID-19. Study background: Acute and convalescent COVID-19 samples came from the United States, Italy and Spain. The cDNA or gDNA used as material had been derived from T cells, B-cell-depleted T cells, or PBMCs.

Authors' analysis steps: Estimates of nucleated cell counts were drawn from the amplification of reference gene primers. Assay used: immunoSEQ multiplex PCR; TCRdb lists only in-frame clones, some missing. V, J and clone size were drawn from that table, and D and trimming were deduced from the DNA. The sample holds 300,000 to 350,000 clones, under 90% seen once. Germline V gene sequence: CDR1 MDHEN, CDR2 SYDVKM. The CDR3 consists of 12 residues. Trimming pared 7 bases from V and 1 base from J, leaving 7 bases between. A Seattle source enrolled patients during active infection and followed them longitudinally. The sample holds one count of this clone.

The material sequenced was peripheral blood. The chain recombines TRBV28 with TRBJ1-2; D not certain. The clonotype originates from a woman aged 25 to 39 with COVID-19, enrolled during active disease. The CDR3 sequence: CASTPRNYGYTF. The CDR3 DNA reads TGTGCCAGCACTCCGCGTAACTATGGCTACACCTTC.